This TCR beta chain was identified during a study of blood T cell repertoires in COVID-19. Study details: Sites in the United States, Italy and Spain provided acute and convalescent COVID-19 samples. The cDNA or gDNA used as material had been derived from T cells, B-cell-depleted T cells, or PBMCs.

Generated by immunoSEQ multiplex PCR, the TCRdb table keeps only in-frame clones and is missing some. The sample holds some 140,000 clones; approximately 80% are singletons and the top ten take about 31%. This CDR3 has 16 residues. From germline, CDR1 is MGHRA and CDR2 YSYEKL. Trimming cost V 3 bases and J 5 bases; bases outside gene matches: 9. V usage is TRBV4-1 and J usage is TRBJ2-5; 10 nucleotides line up with TRBD1. Material for sequencing was peripheral blood. The clonotype comes from a woman aged 55-69 years with acute or convalescent COVID-19. The CDR3 here is CASSHILGTGDETQYF. The DNA of the CDR3 is TGCGCCAGCAGCCACATCCTTGGGACAGGGGATGAGACCCAGTACTTC.